These T cell receptor beta chains were read from a single sample in a study of blood T cell repertoires in COVID-19. Here immunoSEQ multiplex PCR was the method, and the copy in TCRdb shows in-frame clones only, minus some. This sample has some 460,000 clones, with 87% found just once. Sequencing was carried out using PBMCs or T cells enriched from blood (not recorded which). The receptors stem from a young woman who had recovered from COVID-19. CDR3s include the opening cysteine and the closing phenylalanine or tryptophan. The D gene is left open where the match is weak. Size values are once, few and many counts, or a class for expanded clones, and some rows have none.

clone_size	d_call	v_call	j_call	cdr3_nt	cdr3_aa
-	-	TRBV19	TRBJ1-5	TGTGCCAGTAGTATAGAGGACACAAATCAGCCCCAGCATTTT	CASSIEDTNQPQHF
-	TRBD1	TRBV5-4	TRBJ1-2	TGTGCCAGCAGCTTGCCTTCTCCGGGACAGGTGTACGGCTACACCTTC	CASSLPSPGQVYGYTF
-	-	TRBV12-3/TRBV12-4	TRBJ1-1	TGTGCCAGCGAATCGACAGTGAACACTGAAGCTTTCTTT	CASESTVNTEAFF
-	-	TRBV30	TRBJ1-1	TGTGCCTGGAGTGTAAGGGGGGGCGAAGCTTTCTTT	CAWSVRGGEAFF
once	-	TRBV20-1	TRBJ1-3	TGCAGTGCTAGCGCTGGAAACACCATATATTTT	CSASAGNTIYF
-	-	TRBV10-3	TRBJ1-1	TGTGCCATCAGTGGGCTCGGGGGGGACACTGAAGCTTTCTTT	CAISGLGGDTEAFF
-	TRBD1	TRBV30	TRBJ1-1	TGTGCCTGGATTGAGGTGGACAGGTGGCGGGCTTTCTTT	CAWIEVDRWRAFF
-	-	TRBV6-2/TRBV6-3	TRBJ2-7	TGTGCCAGCAGTTTTACAGGGATGAACGAGCAGTACTTC	CASSFTGMNEQYF
-	TRBD1	TRBV14	TRBJ1-1	TGTGCCAGCAGCTCGCCCGGGACAGGGGTGGGTAGGATCACTGAAGCTTTCTTT	CASSSPGTGVGRITEAFF
-	-	TRBV7-2	TRBJ1-1	TGTGCCAGCAGCTTAGAAGAGAGGCTGCCCACTGAAGCTTTCTTT	CASSLEERLPTEAFF
-	-	TRBV29-1	TRBJ2-6	TGCAGCGTGGGGCAGTACTCTGGGGCCAACGTCCTGACTTTC	CSVGQYSGANVLTF
-	-	TRBV5-1	TRBJ2-1	TGCGCCAGCAGCTTGGCCTTCGAGGGCGGTGAGCAGTTCTTC	CASSLAFEGGEQFF
-	-	TRBV4-1	TRBJ2-3	TGCGCCAGCAGCCTTTTGGCCCTGATAGATACGCAGTATTTT	CASSLLALIDTQYF
-	-	TRBV18	TRBJ1-3	TGTGCCAGCTCACCAGGGGCATCCTCTGGAAACACCATATATTTT	CASSPGASSGNTIYF
-	TRBD1	TRBV11-2	TRBJ2-5	TGTGCCAGCAGCTTAGGTCTATGGGTGGACAGGGCAGAAGAAGAGACCCAGTACTTC	CASSLGLWVDRAEEETQYF
once	TRBD1	TRBV4-1	TRBJ2-1	TGCGCCAGCAGCGCCCGGACAGGGAAAGGTCATCTTCGGTTCTTC	CASSARTGKGHLRFF
-	TRBD1	TRBV7-4	TRBJ2-7	TGTGCCAGCAGCCCCGAGGGACAGGGTAGCTCCTACGAGCAGTACTTC	CASSPEGQGSSYEQYF
few	TRBD1	TRBV5-1	TRBJ2-3	TGCGCCAGCTCCCGATCCGGGACAGGGGAAGATACGCAGTATTTT	CASSRSGTGEDTQYF
-	TRBD1	TRBV5-1	TRBJ1-5	TGCGCCAGCAGCTGGACAGGTGATAGCAATCAGCCCCAGCATTTT	CASSWTGDSNQPQHF
-	-	TRBV4-1	TRBJ2-1	TGCGCCAGCAGCCAAGGGAACCGTGCGGGCGATGAGCAGTTCTTC	CASSQGNRAGDEQFF
-	-	TRBV6-5	TRBJ1-5	TGTGCCAGCGTCCTTGCGGGGCCCCAGCATTTT	CASVLAGPQHF
-	-	TRBV3-1/TRBV3-2	TRBJ1-2	TGTGCCAGCAGCCAATCCCTGTCGGCGACCCGCGGTGGCTACACCTTC	CASSQSLSATRGGYTF
few	-	TRBV2	TRBJ1-2	-	CASSILGGNYGYTF
-	TRBD2	TRBV30	TRBJ2-3	TGTGCCTGGAGTTCTAAGCGGGGGGGGACAGATACGCAGTATTTT	CAWSSKRGGTDTQYF
-	-	TRBV6-5	TRBJ1-5	TGTGCCAGCACCAACTGGGGGGGGTCTGCGCCCCAGCATTTT	CASTNWGGSAPQHF
-	-	TRBV27	TRBJ1-5	TGTGCCAGCAGTTTCGGGTACGGTCAGCCCCAGCATTTT	CASSFGYGQPQHF
-	-	TRBV28	TRBJ1-1	TGTGCCAGCAGTTTACCCGGGGTACTAATACCCATGAACACTGAAGCTTTCTTT	CASSLPGVLIPMNTEAFF
once	-	TRBV25-1	TRBJ1-4	TGTGCCAGCAGTGAATTAGGCGGATCTTTTAATGAAAAACTGTTTTTT	CASSELGGSFNEKLFF
-	TRBD1	TRBV5-1	TRBJ1-6	TGCGCCAGCAGCTCCGGGACAGATTCACCCCTCCACTTT	CASSSGTDSPLHF
few	TRBD1	TRBV30	TRBJ1-1	TGTGCCTGGAGTCCTACAGGGGGCCAAAATGAAGCTTTCTTT	CAWSPTGGQNEAFF
-	TRBD1	TRBV7-8	TRBJ2-7	TGTGCCAGCAGCGAGGGACGTTGGACAGGGAACAACGAGCAGTACTTC	CASSEGRWTGNNEQYF
-	-	TRBV11-2	TRBJ1-4	TGTGCCAGCAGCTTAGGACAGGAGTCTGAAAAACTGTTTTTT	CASSLGQESEKLFF
-	TRBD1	TRBV5-1	TRBJ2-1	TGCGCCAGCAGCGCCGGGACAGGGGTTCGGAATGAGCAGTTCTTC	CASSAGTGVRNEQFF
few	TRBD2	TRBV4-2	TRBJ2-5	TGTGCCAGCAGCCGCAGCGGGGCGGAAGAGACCCAGTACTTC	CASSRSGAEETQYF
-	TRBD1	TRBV30	TRBJ1-2	TGTGCCTGGAGTTTAGGACAGGGAGACTATGGCTACACCTTC	CAWSLGQGDYGYTF
-	TRBD1	TRBV5-1	TRBJ2-3	TGCGCCAGCAGCTTGGAGGGGGACAGCGACACAGATACGCAGTATTTT	CASSLEGDSDTDTQYF
-	-	TRBV2	TRBJ2-7	TGTGCCAGCAGTGAAGCGCGCGTCTACGAGCAGTACTTC	CASSEARVYEQYF
-	TRBD1	TRBV18	TRBJ1-1	TGTGCCAGCTCACCGAGACAGGGAGAAGCTTTCTTT	CASSPRQGEAFF
-	TRBD2	TRBV7-8	TRBJ2-2	TGTGCCAGCAGCTTTAGCGGGGGGGACGGGGAGCTGTTTTTT	CASSFSGGDGELFF
-	-	TRBV5-1	TRBJ2-2	TGCGCCAGCAGCTTGGCCCCAGGAGGGACCGGGGAGCTGTTTTTT	CASSLAPGGTGELFF
-	TRBD2	TRBV10-3	TRBJ2-3	TGTGCCATCAGTGAAGTCGAAAGCGGGGGGGTCCGGGATACGCAGTATTTT	CAISEVESGGVRDTQYF
-	TRBD1	TRBV5-6	TRBJ1-6	TGTGCCAGCAGCGCTTGGGACAGGGTAGGAGCCCTCCACTTT	CASSAWDRVGALHF
-	-	TRBV11-3	TRBJ2-5	TGTGCCAGCAGCTCAGGTCGCGCGGGACAGACCCAAGAGACCCAGTACTTC	CASSSGRAGQTQETQYF
-	-	TRBV6-5	TRBJ2-7	TGTGCCATACTACTTAGCGGATCCTCCTACGAGCAGTACTTC	CAILLSGSSYEQYF
-	-	TRBV5-6	TRBJ1-1	TGTGCCAGCAGCTCTTATCTATGGGGGGTAAAAGCTTTCTTT	CASSSYLWGVKAFF
-	TRBD1	TRBV6-4	TRBJ2-2	TGTGCCAGCTCCCGACAGGGGAACACCGGGGAGCTGTTTTTT	CASSRQGNTGELFF
-	-	TRBV19	TRBJ1-3	TGTGCCAGTAGCCTCGGAGGGTGGAGGCAGAGCTCTGGAAACACCATATATTTT	CASSLGGWRQSSGNTIYF
-	-	TRBV6-1	TRBJ2-7	TGTGCCAGCAGTGAAGCGCGGCTAGCCCCCTACGAGCAGTACTTC	CASSEARLAPYEQYF
-	TRBD1	TRBV28	TRBJ1-5	TGTGCCAGCTCTATAGGGGGCCCGGCCTACCAGCCCCAGCATTTT	CASSIGGPAYQPQHF
-	-	TRBV29-1	TRBJ2-7	TGCAGCGTTGGATTTGCGGGGATACAGTACTTC	CSVGFAGIQYF
few	-	TRBV6-5	TRBJ2-2	TGTGCCAGCAAATTTTACAGTACGAACACCGGGGAGCTGTTTTTT	CASKFYSTNTGELFF
-	-	TRBV14	TRBJ2-3	TGTGCCAGCAGCCAAGAGAGGAGAACAGATACGCAGTATTTT	CASSQERRTDTQYF
-	TRBD2	TRBV7-2	TRBJ2-7	TGTGCCAGCAGCGATGCTCGCGGGGGGGCTCCCTACGAGCAGTACTTC	CASSDARGGAPYEQYF
-	-	TRBV12-3/TRBV12-4	TRBJ2-5	TGTGCCAGCAGTTTGGGCGAGGAGACCCAGTACTTC	CASSLGEETQYF
few	-	TRBV4-2	TRBJ2-7	TGTGCCAGCAGCCAAGAACAGGGTTCCTACGAGCAGTACTTC	CASSQEQGSYEQYF